The T cell receptor (beta chain) described here comes from a study of siplizumab effects on memory and regulatory T cells. Broader study findings: Naive T cells appeared more diverse than memory cells and seemed to be major alloresponse contributors. The drug siplizumab significantly decreased the alloreactive sequences that could be traced to unstimulated CD4+ memory cells.

Remarks on this clone: Its antigen is undetermined.

Clones were read by immunoSEQ multiplex PCR, and TCRdb kept only the in-frame ones, dropping some. The table records 90,000 to 120,000 clones, about 94% of them present only once. V dropped 2 bases and J dropped 4 bases, with 8 bases sitting between them. Germline V gives CDR1 KGHSH, CDR2 LQKENI. The CDR3 sequence is 13 residues long. The TCR originated in a human donor in good health. The V and J genes are TRBV18 and TRBJ1-2; D remains ambiguous. What was sequenced was Tregs sorted from blood. CDR3 protein: CASSPGYSYGYTF. In DNA form, the CDR3 reads TGTGCCAGCTCACCAGGATATTCCTATGGCTACACCTTC.